Below, 23 T cell receptor beta chains from the same sample are listed, as sequenced in a study of shared clonotypes between healthy human individuals (TCRdb year 2020). The library came from the immunoSEQ multiplex PCR assay. Held by TCRdb, this immuneACCESS table contains in-frame sequences only and omits some clones. Under half of the omission traces to an unresolved V gene where checked; the cause of the rest is unknown. Within this sample are some 1.5 million clones, with about 96% of them counted one time only. In total, the top ten clones hold roughly 1.2% of the sample. The sequenced material came from naive CD4+ T cells sorted from blood. What the cell subset or site label conveys for this sample: CD45RA+ positively selected. The receptor set was obtained from a young man in good health.

The gene calls are TRBV4-1 and TRBJ1-4; 7 nucleotides match TRBD1. Per germline, CDR1 MGHRA and CDR2 YSYEKL. The CDR3 extends over 15 amino acids. V lost 6 bases to trimming and J lost 4 bases; unmatched junction nucleotides: 8. CDR3 DNA: TGCGCCAGCAGGCGGTTTAGGGACAGTAATGAAAAACTGTTTTTT. This translates into CASRRFRDSNEKLFF.

V is TRBV7-9 and J is TRBJ2-3; D is perhaps TRBD2 (7 bases). The length of the CDR3 is 15 residues. Germline V gives CDR1 SEHNR, CDR2 FQNEAQ (reference sequence). The V and J ends lost 8 bases and 3 bases respectively, with 18 bases between them. CDR3 DNA sequence: TGTGCCAGCTCCAAGGGGGGGGCCCTGACAGATACGCAGTATTTT. Translated, it gives CASSKGGALTDTQYF.

This chain uses TRBV7-3 with TRBJ2-7; D is possibly TRBD2 (6 bases). The germline V gene encodes CDR1 SGHTA and CDR2 FQGTGA. The CDR3 consists of 13 residues. The V and J ends lost 5 bases and 3 bases respectively, with 11 bases between them. CDR3 amino acids: CASSRGLYYEQYF. The CDR3 nucleotides read TGTGCCAGCAGCCGGGGACTTTACTACGAGCAGTACTTC.

The V and J genes are TRBV11-3 and TRBJ2-7; a weak D match, TRBD1 (5 bases). This CDR3 has 12 amino acids. V shed 5 bases and J shed 3 bases, with 8 bases lying between them. Germline V gene sequence: CDR1 SGHNT, CDR2 YENEEA. The DNA for the CDR3 is TGTGCCAGCAGCACTGACAGCTACGAGCAGTACTTC. Its protein is CASSTDSYEQYF.

This clone was detected only once. This chain joins TRBV25-1 and TRBJ2-3; no firm D call. V lost 3 bases and J lost 4, with 11 bases in between. Germline V gives CDR1 MGHDK, CDR2 SYGVNS. The CDR3 sequence is 14 residues long. Here the CDR3 reads CASSEQPGADTQYF. DNA of the CDR3: TGTGCCAGCAGTGAGCAACCAGGTGCAGATACGCAGTATTTT.

The chain couples TRBV6-6 to TRBJ2-4; maybe TRBD2 (6 bases). Looked up from germline, CDR1 is MNHNY and CDR2 is SVGAGI (reference sequence). The V end was cut by 8 bases, the J end by 0 bases, with 11 bases between. This CDR3 has 14 amino acids. The DNA of the CDR3 is TGTGCCAGCCATCACGGGGGAGCCAAAAACATTCAGTACTTC. It encodes CASHHGGAKNIQYF.

Only one count was recorded for this clone. The chain links TRBV4-1 to TRBJ2-2; 12 bases line up with TRBD2. Germline CDR1 MGHRA, CDR2 YSYEKL. Trimming at V came to 4 bases and at J to 6 bases, leaving 3 bases not matched to a gene. The CDR3 is 15 amino acids. The CDR3 loop is CASSPLAGGPGELFF. DNA for the CDR3: TGCGCCAGCAGCCCTCTAGCGGGAGGGCCCGGGGAGCTGTTTTTT.

This clone was detected only once. The chain recombines TRBV5-4 with TRBJ2-7; D unclear. V lost 4 bases, J lost 1 base, and 12 bases lay in between. This CDR3 contains 14 residues. Germline CDR1 SGHNT, CDR2 YYREEE (reference sequence). The CDR3 spells CASSQAQLSYEQYF. CDR3 in DNA: TGTGCCAGCAGCCAAGCTCAGTTATCCTACGAGCAGTACTTC. The full variable domain, its missing parts supplied by reference TRBV5-4 and TRBJ2-7, is ETGVTQSPTHLIKTRGQQVTLRCSSQSGHNTVSWYQQALGQGPQFIFQYYREEENGRGNFPPRFSGLQFPNYSSELNVNALELDDSALYLCASSQAQLSYEQYFGPGTRLTVT.

This chain joins TRBV7-8 and TRBJ1-5; D gene ambiguous. The CDR3 spans 15 residues. The V end lost 0 bases, the J end lost 0 bases, and 6 bases lay between the germline ends. CDR1 and CDR2 from the germline V gene are SGHVS and FQNEAQ. CDR3 amino acids: CASSLARDSNQPQHF. CDR3 nucleotides: TGTGCCAGCAGCTTAGCGAGAGATAGCAATCAGCCCCAGCATTTT.

The chain links TRBV18 to TRBJ1-1; the match to TRBD1 covers 7 bases. Trimming at V came to 3 bases and at J to 4 bases, leaving 11 bases not matched to a gene. Germline V gives CDR1 KGHSH, CDR2 LQKENI. The CDR3 consists of 16 residues. The CDR3 DNA reads as TGTGCCAGCTCACCGTGGCCTTTGGGACAGAGCACTGAAGCTTTCTTT. Encoded protein: CASSPWPLGQSTEAFF.

The rearrangement uses TRBV28 and TRBJ2-5; no reliable D call. Germline values: CDR1 MDHEN, CDR2 SYDVKM. This CDR3 is 13 amino acids long. The V end lost 6 bases, the J end lost 4 bases, and 12 bases lay between the germline ends. The CDR3 DNA sequence: TGTGCCAGCAGCAGGACCCTGGGAGAGACCCAGTACTTC. Translation: CASSRTLGETQYF.

The chain has TRBV9 and TRBJ1-1; D not certain. The CDR3 has 14 residues. Germline values: CDR1 SGDLS, CDR2 YYNGEE. V was shortened by 1 base and J by 1 base, with 8 bases between the two germline ends. Here the CDR3 DNA reads TGTGCCAGCAGCGTAAGTCCGGGGAACACTGAAGCTTTCTTT. It yields the protein CASSVSPGNTEAFF.

The V call is TRBV5-1, the J call TRBJ1-5; TRBD1 is a possible D gene (6 bases). Germline V gives CDR1 SGHRS, CDR2 YFSETQ. CDR3 length equals 15 residues. The ends were cut back, 4 bases at V and 3 bases at J, with 14 bases in the middle. The CDR3 DNA reads TGCGCCAGCAGCGAAACAGGGAGCTACAATCAGCCCCAGCATTTT. Its protein product is CASSETGSYNQPQHF.

J is TRBJ2-1 and V is TRBV5-6; D uncertain. V was trimmed by 0 bases and J by 3 bases, leaving 16 bases between them. The CDR3 is 17 residues long. Looked up from germline, CDR1 is SGHDT and CDR2 is YYEEEE. CDR3 sequence: CASSLVHSITFYNEQFF. The DNA of the CDR3 is TGTGCCAGCAGCTTGGTTCATTCAATCACCTTCTACAATGAGCAGTTCTTC. Full variable domain (rest looked up from reference TRBV5-6 and TRBJ2-1): DAGVTQSPTHLIKTRGQQVTLRCSPKSGHDTVSWYQQALGQGPQFIFQYYEEEERQRGNFPDRFSGHQFPNYSSELNVNALLLGDSALYLCASSLVHSITFYNEQFFGPGTRLTVL.

The V and J genes are TRBV9 and TRBJ1-1; tentative D call: TRBD1 (6 bases). Trimming stripped 4 bases from V and 1 base from J, with 11 bases between. CDR1 and CDR2 from the germline V gene are SGDLS and YYNGEE. The CDR3 runs to 14 residues. CDR3 loop: CASSQGGWNTEAFF. Here the CDR3 DNA reads TGTGCCAGCAGCCAAGGGGGTTGGAACACTGAAGCTTTCTTT.

The DNA for the CDR3 is TGTGCCAGCAGTTTCAAGGATCCGAACACTGAAGCTTTCTTT. Translation: CASSFKDPNTEAFF. This chain connects TRBV6-5 to TRBJ1-1; D is unclear. V gave up 4 bases and J gave up 1 base, with 10 bases separating them. The CDR3 loop spans 14 amino acids. Germline V gene sequence: CDR1 MNHEY, CDR2 SVGAGI.

Here the CDR3 DNA reads TGCGCCAGCAGGGAGGGAGGACAGGGACTTCATGGCTACACCTTC. Amino acids: CASREGGQGLHGYTF. V is TRBV10-2 and J is TRBJ1-2, with 8 bases matching TRBD1. Per the germline V gene, CDR1 is WSHSY and CDR2 is SAAADI. The CDR3 length is 15 residues. The V gene end was trimmed by 6 bases and the J gene end by 6 bases; junction bases not matched to a gene: 12.

This chain connects TRBV7-9 to TRBJ2-5, with D perhaps matching TRBD1 (7 bases). V was clipped by 3 bases and J by 5 bases, with 22 bases between them. There are 17 residues in the CDR3. Germline V gives CDR1 SEHNR, CDR2 FQNEAQ (reference sequence). The CDR3: CASSFDRAGTAGETQYF. CDR3 in DNA: TGTGCCAGCAGCTTCGACAGGGCGGGGACCGCGGGCGAGACCCAGTACTTC.

The chain couples TRBV15 to TRBJ2-3, with 8 bases lining up with TRBD2. The CDR3 totals 13 residues. The V and J ends lost 11 bases and 0 bases, in that order; junction bases with no gene match: 4. Germline V gene sequence: CDR1 LNHNV, CDR2 YYDKDF (reference sequence). The CDR3 nucleotides are TGTGCCTCCGCTAGCGGGAGCACAGATACGCAGTATTTT. Amino acid sequence: CASASGSTDTQYF. Based on the CDR3 plus reference TRBV15 and TRBJ2-3, the full variable domain is DAMVIQNPRYQVTQFGKPVTLSCSQTLNHNVMYWYQQKSSQAPKLLFHYYDKDFNNEADTPDNFQSRRPNTSFCFLDIRSPGLGDTAMYLCASASGSTDTQYFGPGTRLTVL.

V gene TRBV11-3 combines with J gene TRBJ2-1; no clear D. The CDR3 is 14 residues long. V was cut by 2 bases and J by 4 bases, with 9 bases left in between. In germline, CDR1 is SGHNT, CDR2 YENEEA. The CDR3 spells CASSLIGHYNEQFF. Here the CDR3 DNA reads TGTGCCAGCAGCTTAATAGGGCATTACAATGAGCAGTTCTTC.

CDR3 residues: CASSLAGGQGIYEQYF. In nucleotides, the CDR3 is TGTGCCAGCAGCTTAGCGGGGGGACAGGGGATCTACGAGCAGTACTTC. This chain uses TRBV7-8 with TRBJ2-7, with 10 bases lining up with TRBD1. The CDR3 consists of 16 residues. Germline V gene data show CDR1 as SGHVS and CDR2 as FQNEAQ. Unmatched junction bases numbered 5, after V lost 0 bases and J lost 3 bases.

J is TRBJ2-1 and V is TRBV5-5, with D tentatively TRBD2 (6 bases). Germline CDR1 reads SGHKS; CDR2 reads YYEKEE (reference sequence). CDR3 length equals 16 residues. V dropped 3 bases and J dropped 0 bases, with 13 bases sitting between them. The CDR3: CASSSAGASSYNEQFF. The CDR3 DNA reads TGTGCCAGCAGCTCAGCGGGTGCGAGCTCCTACAATGAGCAGTTCTTC.

This chain connects TRBV5-5 to TRBJ1-4; D is unclear. With 2 bases removed from V and 7 bases from J, the gap between germline ends came to 15 bases. The CDR3 length is 15 residues. The germline V gene encodes CDR1 SGHKS and CDR2 YYEKEE (reference sequence). CDR3 amino acids: CASSFGLSYGEKLFF. DNA for the CDR3: TGTGCCAGCAGCTTTGGGTTGTCGTATGGTGAAAAACTGTTTTTT.